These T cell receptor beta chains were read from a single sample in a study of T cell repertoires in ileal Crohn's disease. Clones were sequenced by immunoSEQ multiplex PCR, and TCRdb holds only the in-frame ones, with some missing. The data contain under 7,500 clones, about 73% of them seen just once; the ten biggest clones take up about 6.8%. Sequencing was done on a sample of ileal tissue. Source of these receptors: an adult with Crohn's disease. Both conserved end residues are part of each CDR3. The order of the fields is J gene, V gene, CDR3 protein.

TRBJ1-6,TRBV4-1,CASSQEAGPLHF
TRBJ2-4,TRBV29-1,CSVGRSGGAKNIQYF
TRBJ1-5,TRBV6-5,CASTRTGPHQPQHF
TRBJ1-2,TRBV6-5,CASSRRTGSNYGYTF
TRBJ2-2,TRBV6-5,CASRRQGGLEELFF
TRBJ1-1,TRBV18,CASSPSEGMNTEAFF
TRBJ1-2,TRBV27,CASSLSQGNYGYTF
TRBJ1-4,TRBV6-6,CASTPSGKLFF
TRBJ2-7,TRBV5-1,CASSLRDTIYEQYF
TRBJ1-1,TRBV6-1,CASASTQVNTEAFF
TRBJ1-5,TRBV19,CASSQQGNQPQHF
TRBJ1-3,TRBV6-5,CASSYKIGNTIYF
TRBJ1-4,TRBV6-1,CASRGGLNEKLFF
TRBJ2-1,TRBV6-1,CASSGGTSGVYNEQFF
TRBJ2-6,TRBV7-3,CASSLIGAAYHGANVLTF
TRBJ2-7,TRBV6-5,CASSYSARSGSDEQYF
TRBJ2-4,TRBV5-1,CASRDVSGAVKNIQYF
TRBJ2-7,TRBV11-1,CASSYGTGYEQYF
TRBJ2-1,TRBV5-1,CASTLAGVGGNEQFF
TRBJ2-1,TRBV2,CASSGEQVANNEQFF
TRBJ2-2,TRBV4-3,CASSQVMNTGELFF